This TCR beta chain was identified during a study of molecular identifiers for immune sequencing clone quantification. Germline V gene data show CDR1 as DFQATT and CDR2 as SNEGSKA (reference sequence). The CDR3 has 14 residues. V dropped 2 bases and J dropped 2; count of bases not matched to a gene: 5. Overall study findings and caveats: With a barcode shared among identical TCR molecules, highly expanded clone sizes could be underestimated.

This clonotype has at least ten counts. Its antigen remains unidentified. Preparation of the bulk TCR libraries relied on previously described methods and listed TCR primers. A single record per CDR3 protein comes from TCRdb applying MiXCR to the PCR reads. The sample lists more than 450,000 distinct CDR3 sequences; about 21% were seen once. The chain combines TRBV20-1 with TRBJ2-7, with 8 bases that match TRBD2. The TCR was taken from a human donor in good health. Some libraries in this study had Jurkat cell RNA spiked in. The sequencing input was naive CD8+ T cells from blood, with Jurkat cell RNA spiked in. The subset is: FACS-sorted CD8+CD4-CCR7+CD45RA+ naive T cells. CDR3 in DNA: TGCAGTGCTAGATCAACTAGCGGAACCTACGAGCAGTACTTC. Protein product: CSARSTSGTYEQYF.